The 25 T cell receptor beta chains below come from one sample, sequenced in a study of CD8+CD57+ T cells in acquired aplastic anemia. Genomic DNA templated the TCR beta VDJ and CDR3 profiling. One entry per CDR3 protein results from TCRdb running MiXCR on the reads. The table shows about 160,000 distinct CDR3 sequences, with approximately 44% occurring only once. Material: sorted CD4+, CD8+, or CD8+CD57+ T cells (not recorded which) from PBMCs. Receptors originate from a human donor in good health.

CDR3 in DNA: TGTGCCAGCAGTGAAGTTACCGGGACAACATACGAGCAGTACTTC. It codes for CASSEVTGTTYEQYF. The rearrangement links TRBV2 to TRBJ2-7, with a tentative D call TRBD1 (6 bases). The CDR3 has 15 amino acids. Trimming removed 1 base from V and 4 bases from J, with 14 bases in between. Germline lookup yields CDR1 SNHLY and CDR2 FYNNEI.

This clonotype was found many times. The rearrangement joins TRBV6-6 to TRBJ1-4, with 7 bases matching TRBD1. V lost 6 bases, J lost 0 bases, and 4 bases stayed unmatched. The CDR3 runs to 15 residues. Germline values: CDR1 MNHNY, CDR2 SVGAGI (reference sequence). CDR3 DNA: TGTGCCAGCAGAAACACAGGGGCAACTAATGAAAAACTGTTTTTT. Its protein is CASRNTGATNEKLFF.

This clonotype came up a few times. The chain carries TRBV7-3 and TRBJ2-3; D uncertain. Trimming took off 5 bases at V and 10 bases at J, with 4 bases between the two ends. Germline V gene sequence: CDR1 SGHTA, CDR2 FQGTGA. CDR3 size: 9 residues. The CDR3 protein is CASSPSQYF. CDR3 nucleotide sequence: TGTGCCAGCAGCCCCTCGCAGTATTTT.

Of note for this clonotype: This may come from a read error, since a much larger clone is one base off. In this CDR3 the conserved last residue, phenylalanine or tryptophan, is missing, so a read error is likely. The chain recombines TRBV7-2 with TRBJ2-5; tentatively, D is TRBD1 (6 bases). The CDR3 extends over 15 amino acids. Germline-derived CDR1 and CDR2 are SGHTA and FQGNSA. V dropped 5 bases and J dropped 7 bases, with 20 bases sitting between them. CDR3 in DNA: TGTGCCAGCAGCCGCCTACCAACAGGGTCGGTGACCCAGTACCTC. Translation: CASSRLPTGSVTQYL.

This clonotype has a count of ten or more. This chain links TRBV6-1 with TRBJ2-7; D is undetermined. CDR3 length: 13 residues. Trimming took 4 bases from V and 2 from J, leaving 9 bases between them. Germline assignment: CDR1 MNHNS and CDR2 SASEGT. Written as DNA, the CDR3 is TGTGCCAGCAGTGGACTCGTCCCCTACGAGCAGTACTTC. Its protein product is CASSGLVPYEQYF.

The CDR3 region has the DNA TGTGCCAGCAGCTACCGGGACAGCAGCTCCTACAATGAGCAGTTCTTC. Protein product: CASSYRDSSSYNEQFF. The chain uses TRBV7-2 and TRBJ2-1; 7 bases are shared with TRBD1. Germline V gene sequence: CDR1 SGHTA, CDR2 FQGNSA. The CDR3 covers 16 residues. V lost 4 bases to trimming and J lost 0 bases; unmatched junction nucleotides: 6.

The genes are TRBV12-3 or TRBV12-4 and TRBJ1-3, with D possibly TRBD1 on 6 matching bases. V lost 8 bases, J lost 4 bases, and 18 bases lay in between. This CDR3 spans 15 amino acids. The CDR3 DNA reads as TGTGCCAGCTGGGGGCAGGGGTCCGGGGGAAACACCATATATTTT. Protein sequence: CASWGQGSGGNTIYF.

This clonotype was counted at least ten times. V and J are TRBV5-4 and TRBJ1-6, with D possibly matching TRBD1 (6 bases). The length of the CDR3 is 15 residues. Trimming removed 2 bases at V and 8 bases at J, with 14 bases between. The germline gives CDR1 SGHNT, CDR2 YYREEE (reference sequence). CDR3: CASSFYRVVHSPLHF. The DNA of the CDR3 is TGTGCCAGCAGCTTCTACAGGGTTGTTCATTCACCCCTCCACTTT.

The V call is TRBV14, the J call TRBJ2-1, with D perhaps matching TRBD1 (7 bases). Trimming cost V 0 bases and J 8 bases, with 11 bases left between them. This CDR3 region has 14 residues. Looked up from germline, CDR1 is SGHDN and CDR2 is FVKESK. The CDR3 region has the DNA TGTGCCAGCAGCCAAGATCGGAGGGGGCATGAGCAGTTCTTC. This encodes CASSQDRRGHEQFF. The full variable domain, with the rest looked up from reference TRBV14 and TRBJ2-1, is EAGVTQFPSHSVIEKGQTVTLRCDPISGHDNLYWYRRVMGKEIKFLLHFVKESKQDESGMPNNRFLAERTGGTYSTLKVQPAELEDSGVYFCASSQDRRGHEQFFGPGTRLTVL.

This clonotype was recorded at least ten times. The V and J genes are TRBV7-9 and TRBJ2-1; the match to TRBD1 covers 7 bases. Trimming cost V 6 bases and J 5 bases; bases outside gene matches: 7. The CDR3 has 14 amino acids. Germline CDR1 reads SEHNR; CDR2 reads FQNEAQ (reference sequence). The CDR3 bases are TGTGCCAGCAGTGGCAGGGGGTTTGACAATGAGCAGTTCTTC. The encoded protein is CASSGRGFDNEQFF.

Points on this clonotype: A much larger clonotype is one base distant, so this may be a read error. The V and J genes are TRBV5-1 and TRBJ2-2, with D maybe TRBD1 (5 bases). V lost 4 bases to trimming and J lost 2 bases, with 12 bases between them. CDR1 SGHRS and CDR2 YFSETQ come from the germline V gene. This CDR3 has 15 amino acids. CDR3 sequence (DNA): TGCGCCAGCAGCGCGCGGACACTTAACACCGGGGAGCTGTTTTTT. Translation: CASSARTLNTGELFF.

This clonotype was seen ten or more times. CDR3 loop: CASSPTTGGEKSEAFF. CDR3 nucleotides: TGTGCCAGCAGTCCCACGACAGGGGGCGAGAAGTCTGAAGCTTTCTTT. The chain links TRBV12-3 or TRBV12-4 to TRBJ1-1; 10 nucleotides line up with TRBD1. With V trimmed by 5 bases and J by 6 bases, 12 bases remained unmatched. This CDR3 spans 16 amino acids.

The V and J genes are TRBV19 and TRBJ1-5; D call uncertain. Trimming removed 4 bases at V and 0 bases at J, with 7 bases between. CDR3 length: 14 residues. Per the germline V gene, CDR1 is LNHDA and CDR2 is SQIVND (reference sequence). Here the CDR3 reads CASSTPYSNQPQHF. The CDR3 nucleotides read TGTGCCAGTAGTACCCCATATAGCAATCAGCCCCAGCATTTT.

The table lists this clonotype with many counts. The chain has TRBV7-8 and TRBJ1-1; 9 bases map to TRBD1. The CDR3 consists of 16 residues. Germline CDR1 and CDR2: SGHVS and FQNEAQ. Trimming at V came to 5 bases and at J to 1 base, leaving 8 bases not matched to a gene. For the CDR3, the DNA is TGTGCCAGCAGCCCCTGGACAGGGGCAACGAACACTGAAGCTTTCTTT. It yields the protein CASSPWTGATNTEAFF.

This clonotype has at least ten counts. The gene calls are TRBV19 and TRBJ1-1; tentatively, D is TRBD1 (6 bases). The V end was cut by 5 bases, the J end by 6 bases, with 19 bases between. CDR3 length: 15 residues. Looked up from germline, CDR1 is LNHDA and CDR2 is SQIVND (reference sequence). Written as DNA, the CDR3 is TGTGCCAGTAGTCGGGGATCGAAGGGGGTCGCTGAAGCTTTCTTT. Translation: CASSRGSKGVAEAFF.

The chain joins TRBV10-3 to TRBJ1-5, with 8 bases fitting TRBD1. Trimming cost V 6 bases and J 8 bases; bases outside gene matches: 9. The CDR3 is 14 amino acids. Germline V lookup: CDR1 ENHRY, CDR2 SYGVKD. The CDR3: CAIRSSGGEEPQHF. The CDR3 DNA reads TGTGCCATCAGAAGTTCAGGGGGCGAAGAGCCCCAGCATTTT.

CDR3 region: CASSLIAGGYEQYF. In DNA, the CDR3 is TGTGCCAGCAGCCTTATAGCGGGGGGCTACGAGCAGTACTTC. V is TRBV2 and J is TRBJ2-7; 10 bases fit TRBD2. Germline V gene sequence: CDR1 SNHLY, CDR2 FYNNEI. The CDR3 is made up of 14 amino acids. Losses at the gene ends were 6 bases for V and 3 bases for J; bases not matched to a gene: 5.

The chain combines TRBV6-1 with TRBJ2-7; 7 positions agree with TRBD2. There are 13 residues in the CDR3. In germline, CDR1 is MNHNS, CDR2 SASEGT. Unmatched junction bases numbered 4, after V lost 6 bases and J lost 2 bases. CDR3 region: CASRERGPYEQYF. The CDR3 nucleotides read TGTGCCAGCAGAGAGCGGGGCCCCTACGAGCAGTACTTC.

The chain links TRBV7-9 to TRBJ2-2, with TRBD2 identical over 10 bases. J lost 6 bases, V lost 5 bases, and 6 bases had no gene match. The CDR3 spans 15 residues. Germline CDR1 and CDR2: SEHNR and FQNEAQ (reference sequence). The CDR3: CASSVSGGAAGELFF. The DNA for the CDR3 is TGTGCCAGCAGCGTCAGCGGGGGGGCGGCCGGGGAGCTGTTTTTT. Full variable domain (outside the CDR3, taken from reference TRBV7-9 and TRBJ2-2): DTGVSQNPRHKITKRGQNVTFRCDPISEHNRLYWYRQTLGQGPEFLTYFQNEAQLEKSRLLSDRFSAERPKGSFSTLEIQRTEQGDSAMYLCASSVSGGAAGELFFGEGSRLTVL.

There are many counts of this clonotype. The V and J genes are TRBV5-8 and TRBJ1-6, with 7 bases identical to TRBD1. V lost 4 bases and J lost 8; bases outside the gene matches: 6. The CDR3 is 14 amino acids. The V gene's germline CDR1 is SGHTS and CDR2 YDEGEE. This CDR3 is CASSARQGYSPLHF. CDR3 sequence (DNA): TGTGCCAGCAGCGCCAGACAGGGTTATTCACCCCTCCACTTT.

This chain joins TRBV29-1 and TRBJ2-5; the match to TRBD2 covers 8 bases. The CDR3 contains 15 residues. CDR1 is SQVTM and CDR2 is ANQGSEA in the germline V gene. V was clipped by 2 bases and J by 3 bases; unmatched bases: 8. The CDR3 region has the DNA TGCAGCGTTGAATGGACGGGAGGGCCGGAAGAGACCCAGTACTTC. Protein product: CSVEWTGGPEETQYF.

This clonotype has a count of ten or more. V gene TRBV20-1 combines with J gene TRBJ2-1; 7 bases are shared with TRBD2. V was pared by 4 bases and J by 5 bases, with 11 bases of the junction left unmatched. Germline V gene sequence: CDR1 DFQATT, CDR2 SNEGSKA (reference sequence). The CDR3 is made up of 15 amino acids. The CDR3, as DNA: TGCAGTGCTAACGGCCAGCGGGGAGTTAACAATGAGCAGTTCTTC. Protein product: CSANGQRGVNNEQFF.

The rearrangement uses TRBV10-3 and TRBJ2-7, with TRBD1 identical over 12 bases. Germline assignment: CDR1 ENHRY and CDR2 SYGVKD. V was pared by 6 bases and J by 9 bases, with 9 bases of the junction left unmatched. The CDR3 extends over 14 amino acids. CDR3 sequence: CAIRERDRGRGQYF. Here the CDR3 DNA reads TGTGCCATCAGGGAACGGGACAGGGGGCGCGGGCAGTACTTC.

This clonotype was counted many times. This chain links TRBV2 with TRBJ1-1, with D possibly being TRBD1 (6 bases). The CDR3 totals 15 residues. Trimming left V 4 bases short and J 0 bases short, with 12 bases between. Germline V gene lookup returns CDR1 SNHLY and CDR2 FYNNEI. The CDR3 region has the DNA TGTGCCAGCAGTGCGGACAGACCCATGAACACTGAAGCTTTCTTT. This codes for CASSADRPMNTEAFF. Using reference TRBV2 and TRBJ1-1 for the parts outside the CDR3, the full variable domain is EPEVTQTPSHQVTQMGQEVILRCVPISNHLYFYWYRQILGQKVEFLVSFYNNEISEKSEIFDDQFSVERPDGSNFTLKIRSTKLEDSAMYFCASSADRPMNTEAFFGQGTRLTVV.

The table lists this clonotype with a count of one. The genes are TRBV20-1 and TRBJ2-7, with D possibly being TRBD1 (6 bases). This CDR3 comprises 12 residues. Germline V lookup: CDR1 DFQATT, CDR2 SNEGSKA (reference sequence). Deletions cut 6 bases from V and 7 bases from J, with 16 bases between. The CDR3 nucleotides are TGCAGTGCACAAGACAGGTTGCGTGAGCAGTACTTC. This gives the protein CSAQDRLREQYF.